Below are 13 T cell receptor beta chains sequenced from a single sample in a study of cytomegalovirus exposure and HLA in healthy donors. Vbeta (60) and Jbeta (13) primers were used in the PCR. The repertoire was sequenced with immunoSEQ multiplex PCR; TCRdb's copy has only in-frame clones and lacks some. The sample records roughly 150,000 clones, about 85% being singletons. Material for sequencing was PBMCs. The origin of the receptors is a man between 45 and 60 years old in good health and CMV-seropositive.

V is TRBV20-1 and J is TRBJ2-1; D is perhaps TRBD1 (5 bases). Between the trimmed V and J ends, which lost 6 bases and 4 bases, there was a span of 7 bases. The CDR3 consists of 11 residues. Germline CDR1 reads DFQATT; CDR2 reads SNEGSKA (reference sequence). The CDR3 loop reads CSAQGYNEQFF. The CDR3 DNA reads TGCAGTGCGCAGGGTTACAATGAGCAGTTCTTC.

The chain recombines TRBV7-8 with TRBJ2-5; D gene ambiguous. From germline, CDR1 is SGHVS and CDR2 FQNEAQ. With 5 bases removed from V and 1 base from J, the gap between germline ends came to 8 bases. The CDR3 contains 13 residues. CDR3 nucleotides: TGTGCCAGCAGCCCCGGCGGCCAAGAGACCCAGTACTTC. It yields the protein CASSPGGQETQYF.

The V and J genes are TRBV30 and TRBJ2-1; 9 bases agree with TRBD2. Germline V gene lookup returns CDR1 GTSNPN and CDR2 SVGIG (reference sequence). This CDR3 region has 13 residues. Here the CDR3 DNA reads TGTGCTTTGGGACTAGCAGCCTACAATGAGCAGTTCTTC. It encodes CALGLAAYNEQFF. Variable domain in full (rest from reference TRBV30 and TRBJ2-1): SQTIHQWPATLVQPVGSPLSLECTVEGTSNPNLYWYRQAAGRGLQLLFYSVGIGQISSEVPQNLSASRPQDRQFILSSKKLLLSDSGFYLCALGLAAYNEQFFGPGTRLTVL.

The V and J genes are TRBV20-1 and TRBJ1-2, with D unclear. CDR3 length: 10 residues. Germline CDR1 is DFQATT and CDR2 is SNEGSKA (reference sequence). V gave up 7 bases and J gave up 5 bases, with 8 bases separating them. The CDR3: CSVEGYGYTF. CDR3 in DNA: TGCAGTGTAGAGGGATATGGCTACACCTTC.

The chain is built from TRBV6-5 and TRBJ1-5, with no clear D. Trimming pared 4 bases from V and 3 bases from J, leaving 7 bases between. The CDR3 length is 13 residues. Per germline, CDR1 MNHEY and CDR2 SVGAGI. CDR3: CASSSNTNQPQHF. In DNA form, the CDR3 reads TGTGCCAGCAGTTCGAACACCAATCAGCCCCAGCATTTT.

The rearrangement links TRBV7-2 to TRBJ1-1, with TRBD1 as a possible D gene (5 bases). The V and J ends lost 4 bases and 1 base respectively, with 10 bases between them. CDR1 and CDR2 (germline): SGHTA, FQGNSA. The CDR3 contains 14 residues. The DNA of the CDR3 is TGTGCCAGCAGCTCTAGGGGTGGGAACACTGAAGCTTTCTTT. Protein sequence: CASSSRGGNTEAFF.

This chain connects TRBV19 to TRBJ1-3, with 11 bases identical to TRBD1. Per germline, CDR1 LNHDA and CDR2 SQIVND (reference sequence). This CDR3 region has 19 residues. After removal of 2 bases from V and 4 bases from J, the junction contained 13 bases not matched to a gene. Here the CDR3 DNA reads TGTGCCAGTAGTATAAGTCCGGGACAGGGGGTCACCGGCGGAAACACCATATATTTT. Amino acids: CASSISPGQGVTGGNTIYF.

This CDR3 is CASGRDSSTDTQYF. In DNA, the CDR3 is TGTGCCAGCGGCAGGGACAGTAGCACAGATACGCAGTATTTT. V is TRBV9 and J is TRBJ2-3; 7 bases fit TRBD1. The germline V gene has CDR1 SGDLS and CDR2 YYNGEE. The junction had 5 bases not matched to a gene; V was cut back by 7 bases and J by 0 bases. The CDR3 sequence is 14 residues long.

The V gene is TRBV6-6, the J gene TRBJ1-2; D is undetermined. The V gene's germline CDR1 is MNHNY and CDR2 SVGAGI (reference sequence). Trimming removed 0 bases from V and 9 bases from J, with 8 bases in between. The CDR3 runs to 12 residues. In nucleotides, the CDR3 is TGTGCCAGCAGTTACTCGACTGATAGCTACACCTTC. Translation: CASSYSTDSYTF.

The J gene is TRBJ2-7, the V gene TRBV11-3, with D tentatively TRBD2 (6 bases). The CDR3 covers 12 residues. Germline V gene sequence: CDR1 SGHNT, CDR2 YENEEA. V was shortened by 5 bases and J by 6 bases, with 11 bases between the two germline ends. The chain's CDR3 is CASSAGGSEQYF. CDR3 nucleotides: TGTGCCAGCAGCGCCGGAGGGTCCGAGCAGTACTTC.

In nucleotides, the CDR3 is TGTGCCAGCAGAACAATGTCCGGGACAAGCTACGAGCAGTACTTC. Translation gives CASRTMSGTSYEQYF. The J gene is TRBJ2-7, the V gene TRBV27, with D possibly being TRBD1 (6 bases). The germline gives CDR1 MNHEY, CDR2 SMNVEV (reference sequence). V lost 6 bases and J 3 bases, leaving 18 bases between the germline ends. The CDR3 covers 15 residues.

The chain uses TRBV11-2 and TRBJ2-3; a possible D gene is TRBD2 (6 bases). The CDR3 is made up of 14 amino acids. Germline values: CDR1 SGHAT, CDR2 FQNNGV. V was cut by 1 base and J by 5 bases, with 10 bases left in between. CDR3 amino acids: CASSLGREGDTQYF. The CDR3 DNA reads as TGTGCCAGCAGCTTAGGGCGGGAAGGAGATACGCAGTATTTT.

The genes are TRBV28 and TRBJ1-5; 8 bases align to TRBD1. V shed 6 bases and J 5 bases; nucleotides not matched to a gene: 6. Germline V gene sequence: CDR1 MDHEN, CDR2 SYDVKM. The CDR3 runs to 14 residues. The CDR3 DNA is TGTGCCAGCAGCCCCGGGACAGGTCATCAGCCCCAGCATTTT. Protein: CASSPGTGHQPQHF.